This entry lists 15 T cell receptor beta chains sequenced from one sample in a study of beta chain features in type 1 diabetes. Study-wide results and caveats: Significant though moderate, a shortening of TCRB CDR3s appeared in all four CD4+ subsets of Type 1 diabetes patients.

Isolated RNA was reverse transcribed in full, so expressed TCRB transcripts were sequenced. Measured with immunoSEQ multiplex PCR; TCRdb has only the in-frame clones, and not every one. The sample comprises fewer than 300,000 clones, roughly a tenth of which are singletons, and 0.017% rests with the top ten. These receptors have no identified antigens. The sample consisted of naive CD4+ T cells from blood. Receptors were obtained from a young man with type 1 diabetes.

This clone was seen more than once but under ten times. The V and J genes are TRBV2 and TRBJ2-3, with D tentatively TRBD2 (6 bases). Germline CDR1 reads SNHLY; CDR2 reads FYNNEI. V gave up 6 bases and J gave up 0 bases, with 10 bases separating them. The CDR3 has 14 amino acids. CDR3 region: CASRRTTSTDTQYF. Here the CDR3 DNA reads TGTGCCAGCAGAAGGACTACCAGCACAGATACGCAGTATTTT.

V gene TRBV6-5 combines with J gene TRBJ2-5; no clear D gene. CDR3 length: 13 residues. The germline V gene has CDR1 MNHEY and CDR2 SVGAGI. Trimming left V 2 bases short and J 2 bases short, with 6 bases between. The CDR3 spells CASSYTTQETQYF. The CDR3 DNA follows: TGTGCCAGCAGTTACACTACTCAAGAGACCCAGTACTTC.

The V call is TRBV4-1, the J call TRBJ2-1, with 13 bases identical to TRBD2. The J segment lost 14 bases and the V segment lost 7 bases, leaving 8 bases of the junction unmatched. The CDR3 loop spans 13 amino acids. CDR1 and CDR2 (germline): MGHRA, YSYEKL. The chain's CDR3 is CASTLLAGGPEFF. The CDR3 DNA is TGCGCCAGCACCCTACTAGCGGGGGGGCCGGAGTTCTTC.

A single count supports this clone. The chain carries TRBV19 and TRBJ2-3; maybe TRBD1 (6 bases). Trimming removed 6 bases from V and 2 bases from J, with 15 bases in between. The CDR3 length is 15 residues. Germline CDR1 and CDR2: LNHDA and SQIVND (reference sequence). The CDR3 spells CASSSQGPFTDTQYF. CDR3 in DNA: TGTGCCAGTAGCTCACAGGGTCCTTTCACAGATACGCAGTATTTT.

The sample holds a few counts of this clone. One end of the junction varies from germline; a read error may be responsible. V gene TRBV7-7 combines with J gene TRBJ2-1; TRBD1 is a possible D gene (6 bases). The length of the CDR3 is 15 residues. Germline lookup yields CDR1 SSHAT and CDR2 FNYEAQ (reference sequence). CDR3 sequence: CASSPGALTYNEQFF. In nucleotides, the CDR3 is TGTGCTAGCAGCCCAGGGGCCCTAACTTACAATGAGCAGTTCTTC. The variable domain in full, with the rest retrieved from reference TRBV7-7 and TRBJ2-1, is GAGVSQSPRYKVTKRGQDVTLRCDPISSHATLYWYQQALGQGPEFLTYFNYEAQPDKSGLPSDRFSAERPEGSISTLTIQRTEQRDSAMYRCASSPGALTYNEQFFGPGTRLTVL.

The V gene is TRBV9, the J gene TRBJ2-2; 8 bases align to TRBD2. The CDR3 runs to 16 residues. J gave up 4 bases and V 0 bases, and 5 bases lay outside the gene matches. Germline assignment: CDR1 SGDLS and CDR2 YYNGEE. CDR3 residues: CASSVAGGLRTGELFF. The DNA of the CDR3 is TGTGCCAGCAGCGTAGCGGGGGGGCTTCGCACCGGGGAGCTGTTTTTT.

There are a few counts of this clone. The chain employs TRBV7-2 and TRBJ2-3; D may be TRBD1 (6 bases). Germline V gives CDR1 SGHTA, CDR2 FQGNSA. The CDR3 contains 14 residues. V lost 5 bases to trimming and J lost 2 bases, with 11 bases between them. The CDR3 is CASSLGQYTDTQYF. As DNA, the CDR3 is TGTGCCAGCAGCCTAGGACAGTACACAGATACGCAGTATTTT. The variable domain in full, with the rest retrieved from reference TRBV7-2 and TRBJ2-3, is GAGVSQSPSNKVTEKGKDVELRCDPISGHTALYWYRQSLGQGLEFLIYFQGNSAPDKSGLPSDRFSAERTGGSVSTLTIQRTQQEDSAVYLCASSLGQYTDTQYFGPGTRLTVL.

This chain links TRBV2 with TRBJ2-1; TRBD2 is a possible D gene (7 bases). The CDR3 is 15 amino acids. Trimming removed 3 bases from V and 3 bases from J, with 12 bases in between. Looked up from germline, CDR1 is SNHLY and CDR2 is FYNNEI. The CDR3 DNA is TGTGCCAGCAGTGACCAGCGGGGACACTACAATGAGCAGTTCTTC. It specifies CASSDQRGHYNEQFF.

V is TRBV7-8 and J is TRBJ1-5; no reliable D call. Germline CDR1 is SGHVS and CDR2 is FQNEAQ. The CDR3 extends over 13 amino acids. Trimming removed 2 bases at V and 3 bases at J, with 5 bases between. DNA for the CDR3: TGTGCCAGCAGCTTACAGTCCAATCAGCCCCAGCATTTT. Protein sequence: CASSLQSNQPQHF.

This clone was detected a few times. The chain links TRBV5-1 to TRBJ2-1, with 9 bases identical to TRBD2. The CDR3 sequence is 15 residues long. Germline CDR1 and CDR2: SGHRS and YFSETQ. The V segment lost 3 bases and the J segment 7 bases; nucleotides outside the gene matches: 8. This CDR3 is CASSSGLAGFNEQFF. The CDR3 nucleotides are TGCGCCAGCAGCTCTGGGCTAGCGGGGTTTAATGAGCAGTTCTTC.

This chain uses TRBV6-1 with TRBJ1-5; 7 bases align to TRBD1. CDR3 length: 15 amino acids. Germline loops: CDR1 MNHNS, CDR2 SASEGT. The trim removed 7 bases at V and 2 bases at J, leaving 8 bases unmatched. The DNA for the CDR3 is TGTGCCAGCACCCTCAGGGGGGTCGGCAATCAGCCCCAGCATTTT. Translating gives CASTLRGVGNQPQHF.

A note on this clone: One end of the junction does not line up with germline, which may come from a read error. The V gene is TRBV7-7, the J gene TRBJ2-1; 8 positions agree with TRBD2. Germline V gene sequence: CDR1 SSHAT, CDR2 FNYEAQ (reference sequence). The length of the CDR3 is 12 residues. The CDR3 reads CASSPGGREQFF. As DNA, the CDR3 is TGTGCTAGCAGCCCCGGCGGGAGGGAGCAGTTCTTC. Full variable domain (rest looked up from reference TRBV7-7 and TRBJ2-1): GAGVSQSPRYKVTKRGQDVTLRCDPISSHATLYWYQQALGQGPEFLTYFNYEAQPDKSGLPSDRFSAERPEGSISTLTIQRTEQRDSAMYRCASSPGGREQFFGPGTRLTVL.

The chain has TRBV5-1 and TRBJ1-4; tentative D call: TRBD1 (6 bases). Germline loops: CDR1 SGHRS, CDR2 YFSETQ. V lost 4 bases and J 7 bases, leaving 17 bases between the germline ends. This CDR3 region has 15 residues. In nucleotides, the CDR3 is TGCGCCAGCAGCCTGGGCGACAGGCAAGGTGAAAAACTGTTTTTT. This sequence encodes CASSLGDRQGEKLFF.

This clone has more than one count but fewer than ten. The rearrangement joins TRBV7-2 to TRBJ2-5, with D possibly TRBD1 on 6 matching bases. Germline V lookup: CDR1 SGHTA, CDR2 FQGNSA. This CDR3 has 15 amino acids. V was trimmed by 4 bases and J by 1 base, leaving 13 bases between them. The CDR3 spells CASSWLGHRQETQYF. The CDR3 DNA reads TGTGCCAGCAGCTGGCTGGGACATCGCCAAGAGACCCAGTACTTC.

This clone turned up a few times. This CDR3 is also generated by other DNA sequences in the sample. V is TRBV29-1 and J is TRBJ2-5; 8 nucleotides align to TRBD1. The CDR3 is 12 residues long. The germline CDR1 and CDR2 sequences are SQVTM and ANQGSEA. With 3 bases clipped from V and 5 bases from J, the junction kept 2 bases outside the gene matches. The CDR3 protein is CSVDRGRETQYF. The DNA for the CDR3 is TGCAGCGTTGACAGGGGGCGGGAGACCCAGTACTTC.